This T cell receptor (beta chain) derives from a study of shared clonotypes between healthy human individuals. About the study: Donor ages ranged 18 to 49 years: two women, a few men.

Some clones are missing from TCRdb's copy, which holds only in-frame ones; the method was immunoSEQ multiplex PCR. This sample has approximately 1,500,000 clones, with approximately 98% found just once. In the case of this clone: Antigen: not known.

The study's findings and limits: In the sorted subsets, rarefaction showed sequencing was incomplete despite large depth. Non-shared clonotypes had lower generation probabilities than clonotypes shared by all four sorted-subset donors. Several donors shared approximately 5% of their naive CD4 clonotypes.

Germline V gene sequence: CDR1 MGHRA, CDR2 YSYEKL. Losses at the gene ends were 5 bases for V and 4 bases for J; bases not matched to a gene: 9. The CDR3 spans 16 residues. The rearrangement uses TRBV4-1 and TRBJ1-1; 11 nucleotides match TRBD1. This receptor was obtained from a man aged 30-40 years in good health. The sequenced sample consisted of naive CD4+ T cells sorted from blood. Specified subset: CD45RA+ positively selected. The CDR3 DNA reads as TGCGCCAGCAGCGACTTCGGGACAGGGGGGACCACTGAAGCTTTCTTT. Its protein is CASSDFGTGGTTEAFF.